The following is a TCR beta chain sequence with its context. No antigen is known for it. Template switching with 5'RACE generated the TCR cDNA and added a universal primer site and UMIs. TCRdb used MiXCR to reprocess the 5' RACE reads, holding one entry per CDR3 protein. The sample holds 150,000 to 200,000 distinct CDR3 sequences, approximately 10% seen once. Germline CDR1 reads LGHNT; CDR2 reads FRNRAP. The germline V and J ends were trimmed by 6 bases and 3 bases, with 5 bases remaining between them. The CDR3 is made up of 11 amino acids. The sample originates from a study of T cells after yellow fever vaccination. Findings and limits, study-wide: Just a small share of clonotypes turned up in the CD4 compartment as well as the CD8 compartment. Once the booster was given, most primary-vaccination clones reappeared, at about 96% for CD4 and over 70% for CD8. Though it reached lower strength, the secondary response hit its peak faster, day 5 versus 15.

The rearrangement joins TRBV12-5 to TRBJ2-5; D call uncertain. The sequences come from CD8+ T cells sorted from PBMCs, collected 15 days after the yellow fever booster vaccination. The sequence came from a man aged 18 to 35 who received the YFV17D yellow fever vaccine. The CDR3 here is CASGWEETQYF. DNA of the CDR3: TGTGCTAGTGGCTGGGAAGAGACCCAGTACTTC.